The 9 T cell receptor beta chains listed next were all sequenced from one sample in a study of glioma-infiltrating T cells after dendritic cell vaccination. TCRdb's table, derived via immunoSEQ multiplex PCR, lists solely in-frame clones and lacks some. The data contain approximately 93,000 clones, 85% of them singletons. As for time point: after dendritic cell vaccination, including at tumor progression/relapse. Sequences were derived from blood, sampled after dendritic cell vaccination. Receptors were obtained from a human donor with glioblastoma.

The chain joins TRBV5-4 to TRBJ1-2; 9 bases align to TRBD1. CDR3 length equals 13 residues. Looked up from germline, CDR1 is SGHNT and CDR2 is YYREEE (reference sequence). V was pared by 3 bases and J by 8 bases, with 5 bases of the junction left unmatched. The CDR3, as DNA: TGTGCCAGCAGCTCTGGACAGGGGAAGGGCTACACCTTC. It is translated as CASSSGQGKGYTF.

This rearrangement joins TRBV7-9 to TRBJ1-1; D remains unclear. V lost 2 bases to trimming and J lost 3 bases, with 13 bases between them. Per germline, CDR1 SEHNR and CDR2 FQNEAQ (reference sequence). The CDR3 spans 15 residues. The CDR3 loop reads CASSLRFQDDTEAFF. CDR3 nucleotides: TGTGCCAGCAGCTTAAGGTTCCAGGATGACACTGAAGCTTTCTTT.

This sequence joins TRBV11-3 and TRBJ2-2; 7 nucleotides agree with TRBD2. V shed 1 base, J shed 6 bases, and the junction held 8 bases outside the gene matches. Germline V gene sequence: CDR1 SGHNT, CDR2 YENEEA. This CDR3 has 16 residues. The CDR3 DNA reads TGTGCCAGCAGCTTAGGCGGGAGAGGATTTGCCGGGGAGCTGTTTTTT. This codes for CASSLGGRGFAGELFF.

The CDR3 nucleotides are TGTGCCAGCAGTGCGACAGGGGGCGCATATGGCTACACCTTC. Translated, it gives CASSATGGAYGYTF. The rearrangement links TRBV6-1 to TRBJ1-2, with 10 bases aligning to TRBD1. Trimming took 4 bases from V and 5 from J; bases not matched to a gene: 4. The CDR3 is 14 amino acids. The germline CDR1 and CDR2 sequences are MNHNS and SASEGT.

The chain employs TRBV7-2 and TRBJ2-7, with 12 bases identical to TRBD2. V trimming: 3 bases; J trimming: 4 bases; junction bases outside the gene matches: 4. Germline assignment: CDR1 SGHTA and CDR2 FQGNSA. There are 15 residues in the CDR3. CDR3 sequence reads: CASSLTSGSQYEQYF. Written as DNA, the CDR3 is TGTGCCAGCAGCTTGACTAGCGGGAGCCAGTACGAGCAGTACTTC.

A few counts support this clone. J is TRBJ1-2 and V is TRBV9; 8 bases match TRBD1. Germline assignment: CDR1 SGDLS and CDR2 YYNGEE. J lost 5 bases, V lost 4 bases, and 4 bases had no gene match. This CDR3 has 13 residues. CDR3 DNA: TGTGCCAGCAGCCCGGACAGGGAATATGGCTACACCTTC. It codes for CASSPDREYGYTF.

This chain joins TRBV5-1 and TRBJ2-2, with TRBD1 matching 8 bases. CDR1 SGHRS and CDR2 YFSETQ come from the germline V gene. J lost 3 bases, V lost 5 bases, and 9 bases had no gene match. The CDR3 length is 16 residues. CDR3 region: CASRRSTGEYTGELFF. Written as DNA, the CDR3 is TGCGCCAGCAGGCGTTCGACAGGGGAATACACCGGGGAGCTGTTTTTT.

The rearrangement joins TRBV9 to TRBJ2-2, with 9 bases lining up with TRBD2. V lost 4 bases and J lost 5; bases outside the gene matches: 9. The CDR3 extends over 16 amino acids. Per germline, CDR1 SGDLS and CDR2 YYNGEE. CDR3 nucleotide sequence: TGTGCCAGCAGCTCCCGGGGTAGCGGGGGTACCGGGGAGCTGTTTTTT. It is translated as CASSSRGSGGTGELFF. The entire variable domain, with the rest obtained from reference TRBV9 and TRBJ2-2, is as follows: DSGVTQTPKHLITATGQRVTLRCSPRSGDLSVYWYQQSLDQGLQFLIQYYNGEERAKGNILERFSAQQFPDLHSELNLSSLELGDSALYFCASSSRGSGGTGELFFGEGSRLTVL.

The chain has TRBV29-1 and TRBJ1-1; TRBD1 agrees at 10 bases. With V trimmed by 3 bases and J by 4 bases, 8 bases remained unmatched. The CDR3 has 15 residues. Germline V gene sequence: CDR1 SQVTM, CDR2 ANQGSEA. The DNA for the CDR3 is TGCAGCGTTGAGAAGGACAGGGGGTGGAGCACTGAAGCTTTCTTT. It yields the protein CSVEKDRGWSTEAFF. The whole variable domain, remainder taken from reference TRBV29-1 and TRBJ1-1, is SAVISQKPSRDICQRGTSLTIQCQVDSQVTMMFWYRQQPGQSLTLIATANQGSEATYESGFVIDKFPISRPNLTFSTLTVSNMSPEDSSIYLCSVEKDRGWSTEAFFGQGTRLTVV.